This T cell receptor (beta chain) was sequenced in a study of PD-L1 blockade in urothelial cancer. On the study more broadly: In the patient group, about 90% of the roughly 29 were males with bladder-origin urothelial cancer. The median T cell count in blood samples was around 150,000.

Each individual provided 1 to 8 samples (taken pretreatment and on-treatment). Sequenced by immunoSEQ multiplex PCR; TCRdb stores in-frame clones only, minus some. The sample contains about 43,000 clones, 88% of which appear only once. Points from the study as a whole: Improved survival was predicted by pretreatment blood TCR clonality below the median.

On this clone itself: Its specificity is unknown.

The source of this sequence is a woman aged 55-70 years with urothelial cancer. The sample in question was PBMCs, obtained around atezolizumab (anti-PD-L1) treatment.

The CDR3 nucleotides are TGTGCCAGCTCACCAGGGACATCTAATGAAAAACTGTTTTTT. Protein sequence: CASSPGTSNEKLFF. The chain employs TRBV18 and TRBJ1-4; TRBD1 is a possible D gene (6 bases). Trimming took 2 bases from V and 3 from J, leaving 7 bases between them. This CDR3 is 14 amino acids long. Looked up from germline, CDR1 is KGHSH and CDR2 is LQKENI. Full variable domain (remainder filled in from reference TRBV18 and TRBJ1-4): NAGVMQNPRHLVRRRGQEARLRCSPMKGHSHVYWYRQLPEEGLKFMVYLQKENIIDESGMPKERFSAEFPKEGPSILRIQQVVRGDSAAYFCASSPGTSNEKLFFGSGTQLSVL.